The source of this T cell receptor beta chain is a study of shared T cell receptors in the human thymus listed by TCRdb under 2021. The study in broad terms: The study examined how self-reactive, shared T-cell receptor alpha chains are generated in the human thymus.

The library was obtained by the immunoSEQ multiplex PCR assay. The immuneACCESS repertoire file appears here via TCRdb, limited to in-frame rearrangements. These files lack a portion of the clones; in checked studies, under half of the deficit traces to unresolved V genes, and the cause of the others is not known. The sample includes roughly 710,000 clones, with approximately 85% observed a single time. Around 0.0094% of the sample goes to the ten largest clones. With respect to this clone: Its antigen has not been determined. It has no much larger one-base neighbor in the sample; base qualities were not kept.

As encoded in the germline V gene, CDR1 is SGHTA while CDR2 is FQGNSA. Spanning cysteine to phenylalanine, the CDR3 consists of 13 amino acids. The only DNA kept is the CDR3, 39 bases in frame from the first base. V ends up 5 bases short and J 5 bases short, with an unmatched junction base count of 5. These same data were also listed under a study on human thymus T cells. As the second paper documents: In Finland, the donors were immunologically healthy infants who were having open corrective cardiac surgery for congenital heart defects. Thymus tissue was collected as surgical resects that were removed during corrective cardiac surgery. Both the thymic and the peripheral blood repertoires appeared to show biased V and J gene segment usage. According to the related research, thymic TCR repertoires were highly overlapping among unrelated individuals. The study described the TCR alpha and beta repertoires in about 8 infant thymus samples and a few matching peripheral blood samples. Donor ages ranging from about 6 to 244 days were recorded, and a handful of male and a couple of female infants were included in the cohort. Thymocytes were mechanically released from the tissue and were stored as pellets of about 9.5-33 million cells at -70 degrees C. Genomic DNA was extracted from frozen cell pellets with a QIAsymphony instrument. The immunoSEQ multiplex PCR assay was used to amplify the TCRB and TCRAD loci from a standardized quantity of quality-controlled genomic DNA. Amplicons spanned the V(D)J region at a length sufficient to cover the CDR3 and identify V and J genes. The commercial immunoSEQ service was used to sequence amplicons on an Illumina platform. Primer bias and sequencing errors were corrected as previously described, and TCRAD and TCRB were defined on the basis of the IMGT database. Analysis of the repertoires was done with immunoSEQ Analyzer 3.0 and VDJTools and included basic statistics, V/J segment usage, diversity estimates, rarefaction and pairwise overlap. To estimate diversity, the Chao1, ChaoE, Efron-Thisted, Shannon and inverse Simpson indices were applied, and diversity was also estimated on datasets down-sampled to the smallest sample. For repertoire overlap, CDR3 nucleotide sequence, V gene and J gene had to match strictly, and clustering was done by Jaccard-based multidimensional scaling. On average, thymus samples yielded 810,000 or so unique TCRB clonotypes, whereas blood samples yielded some 80,000.

The chain is encoded by TRBV7-2 joined to TRBJ2-7; the central 8 bases match TRBD2. Source material: thymocytes. This receptor was taken from a girl in the first two years of life with a congenital heart defect. Donor details come from another sample of the same person, matched by shared clones. The CDR3 protein: CASSLTSANEQYF. The DNA is TGTGCCAGCAGCCTGACTAGCGCCAACGAGCAGTACTTC.